The 26 T cell receptor beta chains in this list originate from one sample, sequenced in a study of T cells in Graves' hyperthyroidism and ophthalmopathy. The TCR beta CDR3 regions underwent amplification using RNA transcripts as the source. In the first-round RT-PCR of the TCR CDR3, the HTBI primer set was used. MiXCR, run by TCRdb on the multiplex PCR reads, gives a single entry per CDR3 protein. Among around 450,000 distinct CDR3 sequences listed, 15% to 18% were seen once. The sample comprised blood. The receptor set was obtained from a woman between 18 and 30 years old with Graves' hyperthyroidism.

This clonotype appeared many times. The gene calls are TRBV20-1 and TRBJ2-1; 10 bases map to TRBD2. This CDR3 comprises 15 residues. The V gene end was trimmed by 1 base and the J gene end by 1 base; junction bases not matched to a gene: 1. Germline V gives CDR1 DFQATT, CDR2 SNEGSKA (reference sequence). As DNA, the CDR3 is TGCAGTGCTAGAGGAGCGGGGGGGTCCTACAATGAGCAGTTCTTC. Translating gives CSARGAGGSYNEQFF.

This clonotype has a count of ten or more. The chain is built from TRBV3-1 and TRBJ1-1, with 10 nucleotides matching TRBD1. V shed 1 base and J 5 bases; nucleotides not matched to a gene: 7. The CDR3 sequence is 16 residues long. The germline V gene encodes CDR1 LGHDT and CDR2 YNNKEL (reference sequence). CDR3 nucleotides: TGTGCCAGCAGCCAAGGAGTAGACAGGGGGCGGACTGAAGCTTTCTTT. Translation: CASSQGVDRGRTEAFF.

A few counts support this clonotype. This chain uses TRBV30 with TRBJ2-6; possibly TRBD1 for D (5 bases). V was pared by 0 bases and J by 0 bases, with 6 bases between. The length of the CDR3 is 15 residues. Germline V gene data show CDR1 as GTSNPN and CDR2 as SVGIG (reference sequence). The CDR3, as DNA: TGTGCCTGGAGTGTAGGACACTCTGGGGCCAACGTCCTGACTTTC. It codes for CAWSVGHSGANVLTF.

This clonotype has at least ten counts. This chain connects TRBV20-1 to TRBJ1-2; D unresolved. Germline V lookup: CDR1 DFQATT, CDR2 SNEGSKA (reference sequence). The CDR3 has 14 amino acids. V lost 0 bases and J 7 bases, leaving 15 bases between the germline ends. The CDR3 is CSARDADSASGYTF. The CDR3 nucleotides read TGCAGTGCTAGAGACGCGGACTCGGCCAGTGGCTACACCTTC.

This clonotype was seen a handful of times. This sequence joins TRBV9 and TRBJ2-2; a weak D match, TRBD1 (5 bases). The CDR3 is made up of 16 amino acids. From germline, CDR1 is SGDLS and CDR2 YYNGEE. V dropped 0 bases and J dropped 6 bases, with 15 bases sitting between them. This CDR3 is CASSVVGRGTAGELFF. CDR3 nucleotide sequence: TGTGCCAGCAGCGTAGTCGGAAGGGGTACAGCCGGGGAGCTGTTTTTT.

This clonotype was observed many times. J is TRBJ2-7 and V is TRBV7-2; maybe TRBD2 (5 bases). Germline V gene lookup returns CDR1 SGHTA and CDR2 FQGNSA. V was cut by 4 bases and J by 3 bases, with 16 bases left in between. The CDR3 is made up of 15 amino acids. The CDR3, as DNA: TGTGCCAGCAGCTCGAGAGGGTACGCACGCTACGAGCAGTACTTC. It encodes CASSSRGYARYEQYF.

The V call is TRBV30, the J call TRBJ2-7; no reliable D call. The CDR3 totals 12 residues. Germline V gives CDR1 GTSNPN, CDR2 SVGIG (reference sequence). Trimming left V 0 bases short and J 5 bases short, with 8 bases between. CDR3 residues: CAWSVQGHEQYF. As DNA, the CDR3 is TGTGCCTGGAGTGTACAAGGCCACGAGCAGTACTTC.

V usage is TRBV6-2 or TRBV6-3 and J usage is TRBJ2-5, with D possibly matching TRBD2 (7 bases). This CDR3 comprises 16 residues. CDR1 and CDR2 (germline): MNHEY, SVGEGT. The V gene lost 5 bases and the J gene lost 7 bases, with 23 bases spanning the gap. The DNA of the CDR3 is TGTGCCAGCAGTGGGCTCCCGGGACGGGGGGCTGGGACCCAGTACTTC. This gives the protein CASSGLPGRGAGTQYF.

This clonotype has a count of ten or more. The chain combines TRBV2 with TRBJ2-7; TRBD1 aligns across 8 bases. The V segment lost 8 bases and the J segment 2 bases; nucleotides outside the gene matches: 8. The CDR3 consists of 14 residues. In germline, CDR1 is SNHLY, CDR2 FYNNEI. The chain's CDR3 is CASSELGQAYEQYF. The CDR3 DNA reads TGTGCCAGCTCAGAACTGGGACAGGCCTACGAGCAGTACTTC. The variable domain in full, with the rest retrieved from reference TRBV2 and TRBJ2-7, is EPEVTQTPSHQVTQMGQEVILRCVPISNHLYFYWYRQILGQKVEFLVSFYNNEISEKSEIFDDQFSVERPDGSNFTLKIRSTKLEDSAMYFCASSELGQAYEQYFGPGTRLTVT.

This clonotype was recorded at least ten times. V usage is TRBV12-3 or TRBV12-4 and J usage is TRBJ2-1; 9 bases match TRBD2. The CDR3 has 17 amino acids. V shed 1 base and J 0 bases; nucleotides not matched to a gene: 4. The CDR3 DNA reads TGTGCCAGCAGTTTAGTGGCGGGAGGGCCCTCCTACAATGAGCAGTTCTTC. Its translation is CASSLVAGGPSYNEQFF.

This clonotype was seen repeatedly, ten times or more. The DNA for the CDR3 is TGTGCCAGCTGGGAGACAGGGGGCGACGGCTACACCTTC. It yields the protein CASWETGGDGYTF. The V gene is TRBV28, the J gene TRBJ1-2, with 10 bases that match TRBD1. The CDR3 has 13 residues. Germline V lookup: CDR1 MDHEN, CDR2 SYDVKM. V lost 8 bases, J lost 8 bases, and 8 bases stayed unmatched.

This clonotype was recorded at least ten times. This chain uses TRBV9 with TRBJ2-3; D is ambiguous. V was clipped by 6 bases and J by 2 bases, with 13 bases between them. There are 14 residues in the CDR3. CDR1 is SGDLS and CDR2 is YYNGEE in the germline V gene. The CDR3 here is CASTPPLNTDTQYF. In DNA, the CDR3 is TGTGCCAGCACCCCCCCGCTTAACACAGATACGCAGTATTTT.

This clonotype has a count of ten or more. V and J are TRBV7-9 and TRBJ1-2; D ambiguous. This CDR3 has 12 amino acids. Germline-derived CDR1 and CDR2 are SEHNR and FQNEAQ (reference sequence). V lost 2 bases to trimming and J lost 5 bases, with 6 bases between them. CDR3 region: CASSLPVYGYTF. As DNA, the CDR3 is TGTGCCAGCAGCTTACCCGTTTATGGCTACACCTTC. Full variable domain (rest looked up from reference TRBV7-9 and TRBJ1-2): DTGVSQNPRHKITKRGQNVTFRCDPISEHNRLYWYRQTLGQGPEFLTYFQNEAQLEKSRLLSDRFSAERPKGSFSTLEIQRTEQGDSAMYLCASSLPVYGYTFGSGTRLTVV.

DNA for the CDR3: TGTGCCAGCAGCCAAGAGTCTCAGCCCCAGCATTTT. Its protein product is CASSQESQPQHF. The rearrangement uses TRBV4-2 and TRBJ1-5; D call uncertain. Germline V gene sequence: CDR1 LGHNA, CDR2 YNFKEQ. The CDR3 is 12 residues long. Trimming cost V 0 bases and J 6 bases, with 3 bases left between them.

In its sample, this clonotype was seen many times. This chain joins TRBV28 and TRBJ1-2; TRBD1 matches at 9 bases. The CDR3 is 13 residues long. J was trimmed by 5 bases and V by 10 bases; bases with no gene match: 8. CDR1 and CDR2 (germline): MDHEN, SYDVKM. Here the CDR3 reads CAIWDRVAYGYTF. CDR3 DNA: TGTGCCATATGGGACAGGGTCGCTTATGGCTACACCTTC.

This clonotype was recorded many times. The V and J genes are TRBV18 and TRBJ1-3, with 7 nucleotides matching TRBD1. Germline V CDR1 and CDR2: KGHSH, LQKENI. This CDR3 has 16 amino acids. Trimming at V came to 0 bases and at J to 1 base, leaving 3 bases not matched to a gene. CDR3 residues: CASSPPRGTSGNTIYF. The DNA of the CDR3 is TGTGCCAGCTCACCACCCAGGGGGACTTCTGGAAACACCATATATTTT.

This clonotype has only a few counts. This chain links TRBV9 with TRBJ2-1; 7 nucleotides agree with TRBD1. Germline loops: CDR1 SGDLS, CDR2 YYNGEE. CDR3 size: 18 residues. The V segment lost 0 bases and the J segment 4 bases; nucleotides outside the gene matches: 13. CDR3 sequence: CASSVAVRGGAGYNEQFF. The CDR3 nucleotides are TGTGCCAGCAGCGTAGCAGTCAGAGGGGGCGCAGGTTACAATGAGCAGTTCTTC.

This clonotype was observed many times. Here the CDR3 DNA reads TGCAGTGCTAGCTGGGGACTAGCCAAAAACATTCAGTACTTC. Protein product: CSASWGLAKNIQYF. This rearrangement joins TRBV20-1 to TRBJ2-4, with a possible D match to TRBD2 (6 bases). Germline CDR1 and CDR2: DFQATT and SNEGSKA (reference sequence). Trimming removed 3 bases at V and 0 bases at J, with 9 bases between. CDR3 length: 14 amino acids.

This clonotype was recorded at least ten times. The rearrangement joins TRBV7-8 to TRBJ2-1, with a weak D call TRBD2 (6 bases). Germline loops: CDR1 SGHVS, CDR2 FQNEAQ. Trimming shortened V by 4 bases and J by 8 bases, and 15 bases separated the two germline ends. The length of the CDR3 is 14 residues. The CDR3: CASSYRDFGDEQFF. In DNA, the CDR3 is TGTGCCAGCAGCTACCGGGACTTTGGGGATGAGCAGTTCTTC.

In this sample, this clonotype turned up a few times. V and J are TRBV6-1 and TRBJ2-3; 12 bases fit TRBD1. The germline CDR1 and CDR2 sequences are MNHNS and SASEGT. The CDR3 has 18 amino acids. V shed 4 bases, J shed 6 bases, and the junction held 14 bases outside the gene matches. Written as DNA, the CDR3 is TGTGCCAGCAGTGGTTACCCCGGGACAGGGGGCGTATGGGATACGCAGTATTTT. Its protein product is CASSGYPGTGGVWDTQYF.

This clonotype has at least ten counts. The CDR3 coding sequence is TGTGCCAGCAGTGCACCGGGGCGCAGCGGGATCATGAACACTGAAGCTTTCTTT. Translated, it gives CASSAPGRSGIMNTEAFF. V usage is TRBV12-3 or TRBV12-4 and J usage is TRBJ1-1; maybe TRBD1 (5 bases). V lost 5 bases, J lost 0 bases, and 22 bases lay in between. This CDR3 comprises 18 residues.

This clonotype was seen repeatedly, ten times or more. V gene TRBV12-3 or TRBV12-4 combines with J gene TRBJ2-5; TRBD1 matches at 7 bases. This CDR3 spans 16 amino acids. With V trimmed by 4 bases and J by 4 bases, 12 bases remained unmatched. In nucleotides, the CDR3 is TGTGCCAGCAGTTCTGGGGACAGTGGACTTCTAGAGACCCAGTACTTC. Translation: CASSSGDSGLLETQYF.

The table lists this clonotype with many counts. V is TRBV2 and J is TRBJ2-7; 12 bases match TRBD2. Unmatched junction bases numbered 11, after V lost 6 bases and J lost 8 bases. There are 15 residues in the CDR3. The germline V gene encodes CDR1 SNHLY and CDR2 FYNNEI. In DNA, the CDR3 is TGTGCCAGCAGCGCCTCTAGCGGGGGGGCTTCGCAGCAGTACTTC. Its translation is CASSASSGGASQQYF.

In its sample, this clonotype was seen many times. This chain uses TRBV19 with TRBJ1-1; D call uncertain. CDR3 length equals 16 residues. Trimming took off 2 bases at V and 2 bases at J, with 15 bases between the two ends. Per the germline V gene, CDR1 is LNHDA and CDR2 is SQIVND (reference sequence). CDR3 residues: CASSISLAGANTEAFF. The CDR3 coding sequence is TGTGCCAGTAGTATAAGCTTGGCGGGCGCCAACACTGAAGCTTTCTTT.

The J gene is TRBJ2-7, the V gene TRBV9; 9 bases map to TRBD1. V dropped 4 bases and J dropped 3; count of bases not matched to a gene: 8. CDR1 and CDR2 from the germline V gene are SGDLS and YYNGEE. The CDR3 consists of 15 residues. In DNA form, the CDR3 reads TGTGCCAGCAGCCCTTTCCGGGACAGGGACTACGAGCAGTACTTC. Protein product: CASSPFRDRDYEQYF.

This clonotype was counted many times. The gene calls are TRBV7-9 and TRBJ2-1, with 12 bases aligning to TRBD2. V was pared by 1 base and J by 6 bases, with 7 bases of the junction left unmatched. Germline V gene lookup returns CDR1 SEHNR and CDR2 FQNEAQ (reference sequence). The CDR3 runs 17 residues. The CDR3 is CASSLVSSGRAVNEQFF. The CDR3 DNA reads as TGTGCCAGCAGCTTAGTATCTAGCGGGAGGGCCGTCAATGAGCAGTTCTTC.